The 5 T cell receptor beta chains reported below all come from one sample, sequenced in a study of cytomegalovirus exposure and HLA in healthy donors. Primers included in the PCR were 60 Vbeta and 13 Jbeta primers. Sequencing used immunoSEQ multiplex PCR; TCRdb keeps in-frame clones, though not all of them. The repertoire holds fewer than 150,000 clones, with about 80% as singletons. The sample taken for sequencing was PBMCs. Every receptor here comes from a man aged 25 to 40 in good health and CMV-seronegative.

V is TRBV28 and J is TRBJ2-2; D unclear. In germline, CDR1 is MDHEN, CDR2 SYDVKM. The ends were cut back, 3 bases at V and 7 bases at J, with 6 bases in the middle. The CDR3 runs to 12 residues. The CDR3 sequence: CASSFNGGELFF. For the CDR3, the DNA is TGTGCCAGCAGTTTCAACGGCGGGGAGCTGTTTTTT.

The gene calls are TRBV27 and TRBJ1-1; possible D gene TRBD1, 5 bases. Per the germline V gene, CDR1 is MNHEY and CDR2 is SMNVEV (reference sequence). Trimming took off 8 bases at V and 1 base at J, with 14 bases between the two ends. This CDR3 is 14 amino acids long. CDR3 nucleotides: TGTGCCAGCTTGACAGTCAGAGGGAACACTGAAGCTTTCTTT. It codes for CASLTVRGNTEAFF.

The chain carries TRBV7-3 and TRBJ2-7; D is possibly TRBD2 (5 bases). The CDR3 sequence is 16 residues long. Germline lookup yields CDR1 SGHTA and CDR2 FQGTGA. Trimming removed 9 bases from V and 4 bases from J, with 25 bases in between. CDR3 sequence reads: CASGSGGEGSRYEQYF. The CDR3 region has the DNA TGTGCCAGTGGGTCCGGTGGGGAAGGGAGTAGGTACGAGCAGTACTTC.

The V and J genes are TRBV5-5 and TRBJ2-1, with D unclear. The CDR3 loop spans 15 amino acids. Trimming left V 4 bases short and J 0 bases short, with 11 bases between. The germline CDR1 and CDR2 sequences are SGHKS and YYEKEE (reference sequence). The CDR3 DNA is TGTGCCAGCAGCCCCCTTCCGAGCTCCTACAATGAGCAGTTCTTC. This sequence encodes CASSPLPSSYNEQFF.

The chain carries TRBV9 and TRBJ2-7, with D hard to call. V shed 6 bases and J shed 0 bases, with 13 bases lying between them. In germline, CDR1 is SGDLS, CDR2 YYNGEE. The CDR3 consists of 14 residues. The CDR3 reads CASTLGASSYEQYF. The CDR3 bases are TGTGCCAGCACCTTAGGAGCTAGCTCCTACGAGCAGTACTTC.